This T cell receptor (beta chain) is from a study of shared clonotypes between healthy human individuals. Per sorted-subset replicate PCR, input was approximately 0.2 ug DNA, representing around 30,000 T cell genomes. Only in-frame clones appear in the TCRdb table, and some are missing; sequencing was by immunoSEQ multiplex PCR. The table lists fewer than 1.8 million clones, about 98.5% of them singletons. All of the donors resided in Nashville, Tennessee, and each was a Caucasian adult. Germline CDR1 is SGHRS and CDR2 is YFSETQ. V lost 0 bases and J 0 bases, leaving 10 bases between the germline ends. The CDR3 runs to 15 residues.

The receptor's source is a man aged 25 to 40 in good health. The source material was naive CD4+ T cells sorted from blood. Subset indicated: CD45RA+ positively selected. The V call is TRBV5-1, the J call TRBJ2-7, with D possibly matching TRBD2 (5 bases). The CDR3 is CASSLASGTSYEQYF. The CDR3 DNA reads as TGCGCCAGCAGCTTGGCCAGCGGCACCTCCTACGAGCAGTACTTC.